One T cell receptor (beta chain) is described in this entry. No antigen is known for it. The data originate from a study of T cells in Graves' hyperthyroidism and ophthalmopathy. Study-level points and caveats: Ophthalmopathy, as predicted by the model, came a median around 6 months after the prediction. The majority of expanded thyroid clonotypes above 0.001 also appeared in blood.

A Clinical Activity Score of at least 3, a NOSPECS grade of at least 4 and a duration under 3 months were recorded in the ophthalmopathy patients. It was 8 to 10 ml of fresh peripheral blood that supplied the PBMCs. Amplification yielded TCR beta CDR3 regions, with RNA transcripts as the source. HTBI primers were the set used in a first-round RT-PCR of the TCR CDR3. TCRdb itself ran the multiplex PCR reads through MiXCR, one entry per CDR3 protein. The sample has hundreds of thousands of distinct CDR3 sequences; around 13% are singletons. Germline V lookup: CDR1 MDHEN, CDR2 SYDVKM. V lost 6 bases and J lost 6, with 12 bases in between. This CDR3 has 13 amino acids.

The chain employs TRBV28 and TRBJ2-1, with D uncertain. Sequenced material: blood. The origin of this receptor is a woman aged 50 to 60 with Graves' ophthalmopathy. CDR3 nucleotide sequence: TGTGCCAGCAGCCCCCCCGTCCGCAATGAGCAGTTCTTC. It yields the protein CASSPPVRNEQFF.